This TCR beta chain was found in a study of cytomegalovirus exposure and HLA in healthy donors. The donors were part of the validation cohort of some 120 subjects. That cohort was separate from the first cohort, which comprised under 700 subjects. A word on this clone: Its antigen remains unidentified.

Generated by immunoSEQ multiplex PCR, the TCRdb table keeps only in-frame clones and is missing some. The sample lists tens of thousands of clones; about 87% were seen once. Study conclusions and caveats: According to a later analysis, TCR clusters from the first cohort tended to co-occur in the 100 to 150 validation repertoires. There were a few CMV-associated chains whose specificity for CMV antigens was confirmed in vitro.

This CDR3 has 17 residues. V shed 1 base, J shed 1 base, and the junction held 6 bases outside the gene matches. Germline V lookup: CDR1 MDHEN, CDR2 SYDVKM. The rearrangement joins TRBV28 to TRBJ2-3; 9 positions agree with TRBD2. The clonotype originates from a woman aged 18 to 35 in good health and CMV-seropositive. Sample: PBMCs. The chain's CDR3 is CASSLSGGRAGTDTQYF. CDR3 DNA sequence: TGTGCCAGCAGTTTATCTGGCGGGAGGGCCGGCACAGATACGCAGTATTTT. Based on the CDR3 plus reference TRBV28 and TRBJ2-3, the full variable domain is DVKVTQSSRYLVKRTGEKVFLECVQDMDHENMFWYRQDPGLGLRLIYFSYDVKMKEKGDIPEGYSVSREKKERFSLILESASTNQTSMYLCASSLSGGRAGTDTQYFGPGTRLTVL.